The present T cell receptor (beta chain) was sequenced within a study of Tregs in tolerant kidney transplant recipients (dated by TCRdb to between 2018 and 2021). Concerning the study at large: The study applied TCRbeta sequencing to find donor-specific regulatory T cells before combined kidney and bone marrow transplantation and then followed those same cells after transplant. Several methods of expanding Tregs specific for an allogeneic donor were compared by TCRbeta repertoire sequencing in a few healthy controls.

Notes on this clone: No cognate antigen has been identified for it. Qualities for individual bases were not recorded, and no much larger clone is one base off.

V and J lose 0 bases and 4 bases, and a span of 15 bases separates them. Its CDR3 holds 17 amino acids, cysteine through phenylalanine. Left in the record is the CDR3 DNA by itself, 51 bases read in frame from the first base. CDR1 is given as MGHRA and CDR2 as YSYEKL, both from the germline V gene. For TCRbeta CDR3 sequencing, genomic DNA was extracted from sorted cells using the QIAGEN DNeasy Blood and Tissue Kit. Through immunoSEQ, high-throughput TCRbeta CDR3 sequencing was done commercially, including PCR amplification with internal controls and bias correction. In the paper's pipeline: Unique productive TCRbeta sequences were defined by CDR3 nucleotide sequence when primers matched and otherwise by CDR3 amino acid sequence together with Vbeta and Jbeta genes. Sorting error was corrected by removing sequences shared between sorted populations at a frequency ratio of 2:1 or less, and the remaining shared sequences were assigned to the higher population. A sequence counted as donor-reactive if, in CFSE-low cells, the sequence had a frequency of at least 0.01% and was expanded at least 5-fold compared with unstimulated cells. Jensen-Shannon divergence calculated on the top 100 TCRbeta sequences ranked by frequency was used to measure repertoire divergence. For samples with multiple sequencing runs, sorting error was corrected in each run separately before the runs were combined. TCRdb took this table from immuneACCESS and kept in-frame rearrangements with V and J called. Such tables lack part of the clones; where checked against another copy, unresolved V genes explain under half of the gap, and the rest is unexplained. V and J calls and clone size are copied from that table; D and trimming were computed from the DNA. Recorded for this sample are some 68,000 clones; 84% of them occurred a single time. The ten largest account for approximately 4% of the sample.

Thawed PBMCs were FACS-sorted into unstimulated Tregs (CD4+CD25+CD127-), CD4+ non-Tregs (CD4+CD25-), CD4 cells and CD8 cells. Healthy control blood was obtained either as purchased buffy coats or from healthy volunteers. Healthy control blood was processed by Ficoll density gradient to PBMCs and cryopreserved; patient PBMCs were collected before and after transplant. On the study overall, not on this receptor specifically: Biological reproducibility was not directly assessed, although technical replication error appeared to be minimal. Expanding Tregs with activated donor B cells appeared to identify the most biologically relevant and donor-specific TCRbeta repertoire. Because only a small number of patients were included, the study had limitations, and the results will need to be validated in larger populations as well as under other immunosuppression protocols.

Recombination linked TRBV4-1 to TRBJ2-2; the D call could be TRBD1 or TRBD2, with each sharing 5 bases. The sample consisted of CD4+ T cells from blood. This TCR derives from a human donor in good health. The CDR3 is CASSQDKRGAGTGELFF. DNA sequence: TGCGCCAGCAGCCAAGATAAGAGGGGCGCGGGCACCGGGGAGCTGTTTTTT.